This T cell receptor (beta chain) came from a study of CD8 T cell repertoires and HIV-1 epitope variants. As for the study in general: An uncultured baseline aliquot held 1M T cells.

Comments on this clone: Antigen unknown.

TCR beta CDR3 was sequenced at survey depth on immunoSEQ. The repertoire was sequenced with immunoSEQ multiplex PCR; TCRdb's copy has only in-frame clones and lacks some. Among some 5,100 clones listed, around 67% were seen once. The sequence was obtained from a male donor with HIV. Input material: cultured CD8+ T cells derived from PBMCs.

CDR3 bases: TGTGCCAGCAGCCAAGATACTAGCGGAAGCTCCTACAATGAGCAGTTCTTC. This gives the protein CASSQDTSGSSYNEQFF. The chain is built from TRBV4-2 and TRBJ2-1; 8 bases are shared with TRBD2. Germline loops: CDR1 LGHNA, CDR2 YNFKEQ. J gave up 0 bases and V 0 bases, and 4 bases lay outside the gene matches. CDR3 length: 17 amino acids.